This T cell receptor (beta chain) was sequenced in a study of blood T cell repertoires in COVID-19 (dated by TCRdb to 2019 to 2021). About the investigation overall: Samples from collaborators originated in the United States, Italy and Spain and spanned both the acute and convalescent phases of COVID-19. The material from the prospective study consisted of cDNA or gDNA derived from T cells, B-cell-depleted T cells, or PBMCs. Subjects who had been exposed to COVID-19, were actively infected with it, or had recovered from it provided the deeply sampled blood TCRbeta repertoires that made up the dataset. A freely available public database, intended as a resource for researchers studying the immune response to SARS-CoV-2, is where the repertoires were released. Samples came from the ongoing ImmuneRACE study (first 160 participants) plus 1,254 subjects from 6 global collaborators. Sample metadata almost always included a de-identified subject ID, COVID-19 status, age in years and sex. HLA class I and class II types, where available, came from metadata supplied by the sample provider rather than from assay-based typing.

TCRbeta CDR3 regions were amplified from genomic DNA using the immunoSEQ Assay, a bias-controlled multiplex PCR. In the original analysis: Nucleated cell counts per sample were estimated from amplification of reference gene primers within the assay. Sequence reads were collapsed and filtered to measure the absolute abundance of every unique TCRbeta CDR3 rearrangement. Productive Simpson clonality was computed per sample as the square root of Simpson's diversity index over productive rearrangements. TCRdb holds this immuneACCESS table with in-frame rearrangements only. Some clones are missing; in checked studies, unresolved V genes explain under half, and the rest has no known cause. V, J and clone size reflect that table, while D and trimming were determined from the DNA. This sample is represented by approximately 220,000 clones; roughly 88% of them were singletons. The ten largest clonotypes hold under 30% of the sample.

Each collaborating institution followed its own protocols to collect whole blood in K2EDTA tubes. For TCRbeta analysis, collaborators shipped samples as frozen whole blood, isolated PBMCs, or DNA extracted from either of those sample types. The germline V gene encodes CDR1 SGHRS and CDR2 YFSETQ. The V end loses 2 bases and the J end loses 1 base, and a stretch of 6 bases separates them. The CDR3 contains 13 residues, cysteine and phenylalanine counted. Left in the record is the CDR3 DNA by itself, 39 bases read in frame from the first base. Worth noting for this clone: Its antigen is currently not known. No per-base quality is available; no much larger clone lies one base away.

Overall study results and their limits: Clinical and demographic metadata were provided uncurated, with the amount varying by source and participant.

The TCR comes from a man between 40 and 49 years old with acute or convalescent COVID-19. The material sequenced was peripheral blood. The rearrangement combines TRBV5-1 with TRBJ2-5; a confident D gene designation cannot be given. Read as DNA, the sequence is TGCGCCAGCAGCTTCGAGCGCCAAGAGACCCAGTACTTC. The resulting protein is CASSFERQETQYF.